The 10 T cell receptor beta chains below come from one sample, sequenced in a study of T cells in tuberculosis. Assay: immunoSEQ multiplex PCR; the TCRdb copy retains only in-frame clones and omits some. The data contain around 38,000 clones, roughly 96% of them seen just once; the ten biggest clones take up around 3.5%. The sequencing sample was made of PBMCs. These receptors all come from a donor aged 5-35 years with latent tuberculosis or without tuberculosis infection.

This chain links TRBV7-3 with TRBJ2-2; possible D gene TRBD1, 6 bases. The CDR3 extends over 16 amino acids. In germline, CDR1 is SGHTA, CDR2 FQGTGA. V was pared by 5 bases and J by 0 bases, with 13 bases between. The chain's CDR3 is CASSPRTEPNTGELFF. The DNA for the CDR3 is TGTGCCAGCAGCCCACGGACAGAACCGAACACCGGGGAGCTGTTTTTT. The full variable domain, in which reference TRBV7-3 and TRBJ2-2 provide the parts outside the CDR3, is GAGVSQTPSNKVTEKGKYVELRCDPISGHTALYWYRQSLGQGPEFLIYFQGTGAADDSGLPNDRFFAVRPEGSVSTLKIQRTERGDSAVYLCASSPRTEPNTGELFFGEGSRLTVL.

This chain links TRBV28 with TRBJ2-7; 8 nucleotides agree with TRBD1. Germline loops: CDR1 MDHEN, CDR2 SYDVKM. The ends lost 11 bases at V and 1 base at J; junction bases unmatched: 16. This CDR3 has 16 amino acids. The CDR3 is CAASKLRWTGSYEQYF. The CDR3 bases are TGTGCCGCATCGAAACTCCGGTGGACAGGGTCCTACGAGCAGTACTTC.

Worth noting for this clone: Sequence at one end of the junction differs from germline and may be a read error. The V and J genes are TRBV7-7 and TRBJ1-1; D uncertain. This CDR3 region has 13 residues. From germline, CDR1 is SSHAT and CDR2 FNYEAQ (reference sequence). The CDR3 coding sequence is TGTGCTAGCAGCTTAAATGGCAACACTGAAGCTTTCTTT. Amino acids: CASSLNGNTEAFF.

The chain employs TRBV20-1 and TRBJ2-3; D unclear. The germline CDR1 and CDR2 sequences are DFQATT and SNEGSKA (reference sequence). This CDR3 comprises 10 residues. V was shortened by 6 bases and J by 5 bases, with 6 bases between the two germline ends. This chain's CDR3 is CSAERDTQYF. DNA for the CDR3: TGCAGTGCGGAGCGAGATACGCAGTATTTT.

This clone was picked up one time. The V call is TRBV6-5, the J call TRBJ1-1; the D gene is possibly TRBD1 (5 bases). Germline V gene lookup returns CDR1 MNHEY and CDR2 SVGAGI. The CDR3 is made up of 15 amino acids. V lost 0 bases and J lost 0, with 8 bases in between. The CDR3, as DNA: TGTGCCAGCAGTTACTCGCGACAGCTGAACACTGAAGCTTTCTTT. The encoded protein is CASSYSRQLNTEAFF.

V and J are TRBV10-1 and TRBJ2-7; D is unclear. The germline V and J ends were trimmed by 4 bases and 1 base, with 5 bases remaining between them. This CDR3 spans 12 amino acids. Germline V gene sequence: CDR1 WNHNN, CDR2 SYGVQD (reference sequence). CDR3: CASSASSYEQYF. In nucleotides, the CDR3 is TGCGCCAGCAGTGCCAGTTCCTACGAGCAGTACTTC.

This chain joins TRBV25-1 and TRBJ2-3, with TRBD2 matching over 9 bases. Per germline, CDR1 MGHDK and CDR2 SYGVNS. The V segment lost 2 bases and the J segment 5 bases; nucleotides outside the gene matches: 8. The CDR3 covers 16 residues. The CDR3 DNA reads as TGTGCCAGCAGTGAAACCGGGACTAGCTTTGAAGATACGCAGTATTTT. Its protein is CASSETGTSFEDTQYF.

The chain recombines TRBV28 with TRBJ1-1; D not certain. V lost 3 bases, J lost 1 base, and 6 bases lay in between. The CDR3 is 13 residues long. The V gene's germline CDR1 is MDHEN and CDR2 SYDVKM. CDR3 sequence reads: CASSFSANTEAFF. The CDR3 nucleotides read TGTGCCAGCAGTTTTAGCGCGAACACTGAAGCTTTCTTT.

This sequence joins TRBV7-3 and TRBJ2-1; 13 bases fit TRBD2. V trimming: 1 base; J trimming: 7 bases; junction bases outside the gene matches: 7. The CDR3 length is 17 residues. Germline CDR1 SGHTA, CDR2 FQGTGA. Here the CDR3 DNA reads TGTGCCAGCAGCTTAATAGTACTAGCGGGGGGGCCAAATGAGCAGTTCTTC. Its protein product is CASSLIVLAGGPNEQFF. Based on the CDR3 plus reference TRBV7-3 and TRBJ2-1, the full variable domain is GAGVSQTPSNKVTEKGKYVELRCDPISGHTALYWYRQSLGQGPEFLIYFQGTGAADDSGLPNDRFFAVRPEGSVSTLKIQRTERGDSAVYLCASSLIVLAGGPNEQFFGPGTRLTVL.

The chain employs TRBV4-1 and TRBJ2-1, with D perhaps TRBD2 (5 bases). The CDR3 contains 16 residues. Germline CDR1 is MGHRA and CDR2 is YSYEKL. Between the trimmed V and J ends, which lost 0 bases and 2 bases, there was a span of 11 bases. In DNA form, the CDR3 reads TGCGCCAGCAGCCAAGAGGACTCTTACACCTACAATGAGCAGTTCTTC. Translated: CASSQEDSYTYNEQFF.